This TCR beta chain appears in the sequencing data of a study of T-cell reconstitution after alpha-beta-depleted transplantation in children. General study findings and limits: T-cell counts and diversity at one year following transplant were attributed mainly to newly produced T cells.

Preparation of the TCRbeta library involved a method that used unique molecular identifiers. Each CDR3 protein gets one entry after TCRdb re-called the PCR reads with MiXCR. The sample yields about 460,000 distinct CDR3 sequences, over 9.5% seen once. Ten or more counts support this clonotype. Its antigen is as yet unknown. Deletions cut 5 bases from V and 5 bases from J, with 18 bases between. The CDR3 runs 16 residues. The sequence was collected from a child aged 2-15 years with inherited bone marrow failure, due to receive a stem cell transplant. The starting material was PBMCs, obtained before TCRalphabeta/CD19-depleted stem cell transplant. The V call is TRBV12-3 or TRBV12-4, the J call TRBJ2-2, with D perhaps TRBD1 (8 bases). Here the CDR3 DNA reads TGTGCCAGCAGTAAGGGGGGGACAGGACTGACCGGGGAGCTGTTTTTT. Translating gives CASSKGGTGLTGELFF.